This entry concerns a single TCR beta chain. Antigen unknown. The data are from a study of T-cell reconstitution after alpha-beta-depleted transplantation in children. The study, taken as a whole, reports: It was reported that alpha-beta T cells came from several hundred expanded graft clones (about two months after transplant). TCRbeta diversity was high at day 60 in some patients (a result of surviving recipient T cells and thymic progenitors). T-cell counts and diversity at one year following transplant were attributed mainly to newly produced T cells.

Unique molecular identifiers were used to barcode this TCRbeta library. Each CDR3 protein gets one entry after TCRdb re-called the PCR reads with MiXCR. The table has 440,000 or so distinct CDR3 sequences, approximately 41% seen once. Trimming at V came to 5 bases and at J to 3 bases, leaving 5 bases not matched to a gene. Germline V gives CDR1 MNHNS, CDR2 SASEGT. This CDR3 is built from 15 residues. The chain recombines TRBV6-1 with TRBJ2-2; 8 bases line up with TRBD2. The sample was PBMCs, taken before TCRalphabeta/CD19-depleted stem cell transplant. This clonotype was sampled from a girl aged 2 to 10 with aplastic anemia, due to receive a stem cell transplant. The CDR3 DNA reads as TGTGCCAGCAGTCGGAGCGGGGGCCACACCGGGGAGCTGTTTTTT. This sequence encodes CASSRSGGHTGELFF.